This entry is about one TCR beta chain. This sample was taken from a study of shared clonotypes between healthy human individuals. The CDR3 loop spans 13 amino acids. V was clipped by 2 bases and J by 4 bases, with 8 bases between them. Germline V gene lookup returns CDR1 KGHSH and CDR2 LQKENI. Clones were read by immunoSEQ multiplex PCR, and TCRdb kept only the in-frame ones, dropping some. The sample has fewer than 3 million clones, less than 95% seen once. Sample: naive CD4+ T cells from PBMCs. The subset here: CD45RA+ positively selected. The source of this sequence is a man between 18 and 29 years old in good health. Some clones in this sample may be carry-over from other donors' samples. V and J are TRBV18 and TRBJ1-1; D remains ambiguous. This CDR3 is CASSPGRITEAFF. The CDR3 nucleotides read TGTGCCAGCTCACCAGGTCGGATCACTGAAGCTTTCTTT.